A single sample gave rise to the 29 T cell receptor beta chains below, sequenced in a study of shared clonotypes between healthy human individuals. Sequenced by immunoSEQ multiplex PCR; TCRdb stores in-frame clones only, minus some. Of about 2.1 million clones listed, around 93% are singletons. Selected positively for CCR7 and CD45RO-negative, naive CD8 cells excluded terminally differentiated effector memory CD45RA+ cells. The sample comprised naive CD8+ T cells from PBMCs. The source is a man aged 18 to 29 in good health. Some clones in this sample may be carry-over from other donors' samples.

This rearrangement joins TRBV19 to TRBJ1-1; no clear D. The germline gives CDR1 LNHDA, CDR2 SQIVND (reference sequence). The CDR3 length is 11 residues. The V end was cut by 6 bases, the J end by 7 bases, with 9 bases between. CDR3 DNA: TGTGCCAGTAGCCACGGATATGAAGCTTTCTTT. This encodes CASSHGYEAFF.

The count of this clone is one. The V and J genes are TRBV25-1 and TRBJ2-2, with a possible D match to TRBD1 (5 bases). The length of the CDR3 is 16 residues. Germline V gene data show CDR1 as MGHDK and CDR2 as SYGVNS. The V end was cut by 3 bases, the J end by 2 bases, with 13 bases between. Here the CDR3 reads CASSDKGRANTGELFF. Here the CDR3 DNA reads TGTGCCAGCAGTGACAAAGGCAGGGCCAACACCGGGGAGCTGTTTTTT. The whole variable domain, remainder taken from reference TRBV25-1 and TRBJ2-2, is EADIYQTPRYLVIGTGKKITLECSQTMGHDKMYWYQQDPGMELHLIHYSYGVNSTEKGDLSSESTVSRIRTEHFPLTLESARPSHTSQYLCASSDKGRANTGELFFGEGSRLTVL.

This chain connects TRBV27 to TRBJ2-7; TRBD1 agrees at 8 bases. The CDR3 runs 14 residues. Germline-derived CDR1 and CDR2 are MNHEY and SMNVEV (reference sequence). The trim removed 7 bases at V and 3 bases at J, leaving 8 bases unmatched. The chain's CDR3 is CASTKSGQVYEQYF. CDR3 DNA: TGTGCCAGCACCAAATCGGGACAGGTCTACGAGCAGTACTTC.

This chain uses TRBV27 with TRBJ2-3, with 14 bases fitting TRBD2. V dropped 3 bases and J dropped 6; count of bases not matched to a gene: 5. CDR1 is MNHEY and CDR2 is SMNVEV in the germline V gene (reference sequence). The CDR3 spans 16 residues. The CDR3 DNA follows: TGTGCCAGCAGTTTCCTAAGGACTAGCGGGAGGGATACGCAGTATTTT. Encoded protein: CASSFLRTSGRDTQYF.

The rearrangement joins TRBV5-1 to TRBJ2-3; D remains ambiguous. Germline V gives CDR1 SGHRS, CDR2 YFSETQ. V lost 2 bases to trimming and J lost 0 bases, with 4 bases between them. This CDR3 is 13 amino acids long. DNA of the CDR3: TGCGCCAGCAGCTTTGAGAGCACAGATACGCAGTATTTT. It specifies CASSFESTDTQYF.

The CDR3 coding sequence is TGTGCCAGCAGCCGTGGACTCCAAGATCAGCCCCAGCATTTT. Translated: CASSRGLQDQPQHF. The chain is built from TRBV6-6 and TRBJ1-5, with no clear D. Germline V gene data show CDR1 as MNHNY and CDR2 as SVGAGI (reference sequence). Deletions cut 6 bases from V and 5 bases from J, with 14 bases between. The CDR3 extends over 14 amino acids.

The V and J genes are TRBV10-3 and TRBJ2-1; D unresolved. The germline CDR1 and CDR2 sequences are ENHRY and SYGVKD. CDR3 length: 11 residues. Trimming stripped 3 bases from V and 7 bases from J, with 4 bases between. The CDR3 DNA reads TGTGCCATCAGTGAAGAAAATGAGCAGTTCTTC. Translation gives CAISEENEQFF.

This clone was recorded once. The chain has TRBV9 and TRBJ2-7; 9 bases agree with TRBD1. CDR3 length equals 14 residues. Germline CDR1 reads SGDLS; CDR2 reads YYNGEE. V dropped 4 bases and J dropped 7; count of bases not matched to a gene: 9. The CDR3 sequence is CASSLGTGTGEQYF. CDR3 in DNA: TGTGCCAGCAGCCTCGGGACAGGGACTGGGGAGCAGTACTTC.

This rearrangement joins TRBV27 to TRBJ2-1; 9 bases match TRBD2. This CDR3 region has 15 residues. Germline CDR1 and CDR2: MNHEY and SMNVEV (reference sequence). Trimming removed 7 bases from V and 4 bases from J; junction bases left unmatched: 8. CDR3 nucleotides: TGTGCCAGCACCTACGGCCTAGCGGGGTACAATGAGCAGTTCTTC. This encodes CASTYGLAGYNEQFF.

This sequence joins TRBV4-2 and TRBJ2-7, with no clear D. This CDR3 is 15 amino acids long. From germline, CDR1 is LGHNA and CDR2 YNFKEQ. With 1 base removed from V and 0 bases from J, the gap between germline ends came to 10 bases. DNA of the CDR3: TGTGCCAGCAGCCAAGGTTACTTAAGCTCCTACGAGCAGTACTTC. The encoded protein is CASSQGYLSSYEQYF.

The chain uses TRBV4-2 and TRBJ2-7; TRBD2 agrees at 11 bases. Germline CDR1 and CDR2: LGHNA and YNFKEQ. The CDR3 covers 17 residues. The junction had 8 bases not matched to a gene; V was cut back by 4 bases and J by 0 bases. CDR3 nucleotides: TGTGCCAGCAGCCGAGAAGCTGGGACTAGCGGCTCCTACGAGCAGTACTTC. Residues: CASSREAGTSGSYEQYF.

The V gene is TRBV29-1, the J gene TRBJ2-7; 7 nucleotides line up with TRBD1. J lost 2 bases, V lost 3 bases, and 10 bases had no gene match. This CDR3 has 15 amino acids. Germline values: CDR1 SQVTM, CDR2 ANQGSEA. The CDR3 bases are TGCAGCGTTGAGAAAATACAGGGGCCAGCCTACGAGCAGTACTTC. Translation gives CSVEKIQGPAYEQYF.

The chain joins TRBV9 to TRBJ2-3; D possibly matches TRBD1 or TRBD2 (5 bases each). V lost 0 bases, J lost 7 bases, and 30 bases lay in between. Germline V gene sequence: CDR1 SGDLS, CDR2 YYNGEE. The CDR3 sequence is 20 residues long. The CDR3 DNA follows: TGTGCCAGCAGCGTAGTACCCAGTGGGGCGGGCCAGGCGGAGGCATATACGCAGTATTTT. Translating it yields CASSVVPSGAGQAEAYTQYF.

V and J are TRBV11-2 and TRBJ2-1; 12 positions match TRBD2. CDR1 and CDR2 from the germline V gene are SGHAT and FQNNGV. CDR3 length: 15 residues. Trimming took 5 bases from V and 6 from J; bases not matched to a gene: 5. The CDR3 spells CASSIGLAGLNEQFF. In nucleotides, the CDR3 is TGTGCCAGCAGCATCGGACTAGCGGGACTCAATGAGCAGTTCTTC.

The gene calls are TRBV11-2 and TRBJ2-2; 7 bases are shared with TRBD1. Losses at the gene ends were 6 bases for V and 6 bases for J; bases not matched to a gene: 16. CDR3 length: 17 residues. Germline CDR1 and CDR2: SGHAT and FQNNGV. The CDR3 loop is CASSLSTGQSFAGELFF. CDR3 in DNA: TGTGCCAGCAGTCTTTCAACGGGACAGAGCTTTGCCGGGGAGCTGTTTTTT.

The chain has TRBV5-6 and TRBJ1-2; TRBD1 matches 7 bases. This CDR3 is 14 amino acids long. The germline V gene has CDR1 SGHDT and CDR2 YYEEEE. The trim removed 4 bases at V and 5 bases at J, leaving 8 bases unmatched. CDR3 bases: TGTGCCAGCAGCAACGGACAGGTCTTATATGGCTACACCTTC. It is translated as CASSNGQVLYGYTF.

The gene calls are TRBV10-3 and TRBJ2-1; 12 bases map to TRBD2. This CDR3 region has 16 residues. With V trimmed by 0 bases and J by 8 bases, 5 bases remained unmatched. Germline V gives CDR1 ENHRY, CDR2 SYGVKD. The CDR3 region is CAISESELAGGYEQFF. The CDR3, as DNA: TGTGCCATCAGTGAGTCTGAGCTAGCGGGAGGGTATGAGCAGTTCTTC.

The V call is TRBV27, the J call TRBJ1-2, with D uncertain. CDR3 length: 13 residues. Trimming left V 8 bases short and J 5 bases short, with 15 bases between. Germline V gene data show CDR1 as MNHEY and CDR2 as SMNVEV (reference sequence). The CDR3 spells CASASGSSYGYTF. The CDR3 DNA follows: TGTGCCAGCGCGTCGGGGAGCAGTTATGGCTACACCTTC.

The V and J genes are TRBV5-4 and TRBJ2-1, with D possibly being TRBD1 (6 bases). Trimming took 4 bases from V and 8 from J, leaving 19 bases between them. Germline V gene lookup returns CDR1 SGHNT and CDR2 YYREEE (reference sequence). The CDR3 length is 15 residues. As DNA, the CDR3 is TGTGCCAGCAGCGGAAACAGGGAGTTTATCGATGAGCAGTTCTTC. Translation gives CASSGNREFIDEQFF.

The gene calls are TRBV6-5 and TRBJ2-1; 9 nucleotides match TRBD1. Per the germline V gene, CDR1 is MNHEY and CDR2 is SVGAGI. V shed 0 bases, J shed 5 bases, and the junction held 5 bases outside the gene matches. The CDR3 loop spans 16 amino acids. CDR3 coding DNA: TGTGCCAGCAGTTACTCCGGGACAGGGTCTAACAATGAGCAGTTCTTC. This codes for CASSYSGTGSNNEQFF.

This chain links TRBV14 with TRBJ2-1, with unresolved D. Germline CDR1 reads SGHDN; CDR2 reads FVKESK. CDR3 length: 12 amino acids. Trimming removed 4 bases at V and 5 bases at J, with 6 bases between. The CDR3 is CASSPDDNEQFF. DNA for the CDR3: TGTGCCAGCAGCCCGGACGACAATGAGCAGTTCTTC.

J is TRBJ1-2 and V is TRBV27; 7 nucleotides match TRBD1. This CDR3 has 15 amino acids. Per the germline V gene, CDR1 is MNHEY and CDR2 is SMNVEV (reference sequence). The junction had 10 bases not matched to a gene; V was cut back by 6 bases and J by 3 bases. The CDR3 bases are TGTGCCAGCAGCGCTTATCGGACAGGATACTATGGCTACACCTTC. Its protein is CASSAYRTGYYGYTF.

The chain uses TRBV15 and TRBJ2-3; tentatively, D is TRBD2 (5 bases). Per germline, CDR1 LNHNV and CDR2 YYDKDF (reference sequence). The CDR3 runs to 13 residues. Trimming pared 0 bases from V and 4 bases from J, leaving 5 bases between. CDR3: CATSRDSADTQYF. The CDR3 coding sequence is TGTGCCACCAGCAGAGATAGCGCAGATACGCAGTATTTT.

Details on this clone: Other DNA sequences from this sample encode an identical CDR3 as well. The DNA of the CDR3 is TGTGCCAGCAGTTTATCTGCGGGGGCTAACACTGAAGCTTTCTTT. Amino acids: CASSLSAGANTEAFF. The gene calls are TRBV27 and TRBJ1-1; possible D gene TRBD1, 6 bases. V was trimmed by 0 bases and J by 2 bases, leaving 10 bases between them. This CDR3 is built from 15 residues. Germline CDR1 and CDR2: MNHEY and SMNVEV (reference sequence).

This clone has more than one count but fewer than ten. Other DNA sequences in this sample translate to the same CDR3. CDR3 residues: CSVPQGTEAFF. In DNA, the CDR3 is TGCAGCGTCCCCCAGGGCACTGAAGCTTTCTTT. The chain combines TRBV29-1 with TRBJ1-1, with D possibly TRBD1 on 5 matching bases. The V and J ends lost 6 bases and 4 bases respectively, with 9 bases between them. Germline V gives CDR1 SQVTM, CDR2 ANQGSEA. This CDR3 region has 11 residues.

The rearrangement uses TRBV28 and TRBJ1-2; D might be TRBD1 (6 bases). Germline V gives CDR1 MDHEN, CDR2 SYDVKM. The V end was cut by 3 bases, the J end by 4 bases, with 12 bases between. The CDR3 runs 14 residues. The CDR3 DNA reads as TGTGCCAGCAGTTTCCCGGGGACAACCTATGGCTACACCTTC. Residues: CASSFPGTTYGYTF.

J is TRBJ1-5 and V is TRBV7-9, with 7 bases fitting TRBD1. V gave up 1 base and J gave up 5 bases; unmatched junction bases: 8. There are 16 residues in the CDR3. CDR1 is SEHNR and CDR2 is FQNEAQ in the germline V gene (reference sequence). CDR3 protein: CASSLGPTGIDQPQHF. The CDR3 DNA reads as TGTGCCAGCAGCTTAGGTCCGACAGGGATCGATCAGCCCCAGCATTTT.

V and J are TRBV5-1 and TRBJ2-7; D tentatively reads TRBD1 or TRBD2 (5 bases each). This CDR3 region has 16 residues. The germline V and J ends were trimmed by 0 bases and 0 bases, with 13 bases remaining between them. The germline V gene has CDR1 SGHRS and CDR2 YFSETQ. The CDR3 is CASSLAYGTGSYEQYF. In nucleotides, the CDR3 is TGCGCCAGCAGCTTGGCCTATGGGACGGGCTCCTACGAGCAGTACTTC.

CDR3 in DNA: TGTGCCAGCAGCTTAGGTGGGCCCCAAGAGACCCAGTACTTC. This translates into CASSLGGPQETQYF. V usage is TRBV7-9 and J usage is TRBJ2-5; D call uncertain. This CDR3 has 14 amino acids. The germline V gene encodes CDR1 SEHNR and CDR2 FQNEAQ (reference sequence). V was trimmed by 1 base and J by 1 base, leaving 7 bases between them.